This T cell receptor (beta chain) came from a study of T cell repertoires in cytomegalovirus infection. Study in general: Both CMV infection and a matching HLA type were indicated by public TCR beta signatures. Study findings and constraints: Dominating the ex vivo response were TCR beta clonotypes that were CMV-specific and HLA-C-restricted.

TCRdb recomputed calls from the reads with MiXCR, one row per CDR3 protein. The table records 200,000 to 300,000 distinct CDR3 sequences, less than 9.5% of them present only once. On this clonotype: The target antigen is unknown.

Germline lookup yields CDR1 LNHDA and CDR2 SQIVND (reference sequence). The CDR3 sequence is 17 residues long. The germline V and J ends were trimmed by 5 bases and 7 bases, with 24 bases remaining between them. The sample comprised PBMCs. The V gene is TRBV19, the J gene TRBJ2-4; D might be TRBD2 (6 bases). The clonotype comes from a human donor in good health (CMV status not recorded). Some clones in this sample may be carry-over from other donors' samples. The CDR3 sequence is CASSSPDTSPTFNIQYF. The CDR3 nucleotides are TGTGCCAGTAGTTCGCCCGACACTAGCCCGACCTTTAACATTCAGTACTTC.